The 14 T cell receptor beta chains given below trace back to one sample, sequenced in a study of cytomegalovirus exposure and HLA in healthy donors (dated by TCRdb to the late 2010s). Receptors were amplified or captured by the immunoSEQ multiplex PCR assay. For the multiplex PCR, a mixture combining 60 forward primers for TCR Vbeta segments and 13 reverse primers for TCR Jbeta segments was used. Imported from immuneACCESS, the table was reduced by TCRdb to in-frame sequences with V and J called. These copies leave out some clones; in studies compared against another copy, an unresolved V gene accounts for under half, and the cause of the remainder is not known. For this sample the table gives under 200,000 clones, of which around 82% were detected only once. The ten largest clones take up more than 1.5% of the sample. Source material: PBMCs. The receptors come from a man aged 35-49 years in good health and CMV-seropositive.

The table lists this clone with a few counts. Different DNA sequences within this sample yield the same CDR3. CDR3 region: CASSLSGGGNYGYTF. The DNA for the CDR3 is TGTGCCAGCAGTTTATCAGGGGGCGGAAACTATGGCTACACCTTC. V gene TRBV27 combines with J gene TRBJ1-2; 7 bases are a match to TRBD1. The CDR3 spans 15 residues. Looked up from germline, CDR1 is MNHEY and CDR2 is SMNVEV (reference sequence). V lost 0 bases, J lost 2 bases, and 3 bases stayed unmatched.

The sample holds a few counts of this clone. The chain carries TRBV9 and TRBJ2-1; 8 nucleotides line up with TRBD2. The germline V gene has CDR1 SGDLS and CDR2 YYNGEE. The V segment lost 2 bases and the J segment 2 bases; nucleotides outside the gene matches: 3. The CDR3 covers 15 residues. In DNA form, the CDR3 reads TGTGCCAGCAGCGTTAGCGGGATAGCCTACAATGAGCAGTTCTTC. Amino acids: CASSVSGIAYNEQFF.

The CDR3 protein is CASSLFGGNEQYF. The CDR3 DNA follows: TGTGCCAGCAGCTTGTTCGGGGGGAACGAGCAGTACTTC. The chain uses TRBV5-6 and TRBJ2-5; 7 bases align to TRBD2. The last part of the DNA fits TRBJ2-7 better; the J call may be wrong. This CDR3 contains 13 residues. Germline CDR1 is SGHDT and CDR2 is YYEEEE.

The chain joins TRBV19 to TRBJ2-7, with a weak D call TRBD2 (6 bases). The CDR3 runs to 14 residues. V lost 4 bases and J lost 2, with 12 bases in between. Germline lookup yields CDR1 LNHDA and CDR2 SQIVND (reference sequence). CDR3 protein: CASSSGGSAYEQYF. The CDR3, as DNA: TGTGCCAGTAGTAGTGGGGGGTCTGCCTACGAGCAGTACTTC.

This clone was detected only once. This chain joins TRBV28 and TRBJ2-1; D remains ambiguous. V lost 3 bases and J lost 5, with 14 bases in between. The CDR3 length is 15 residues. Germline V gene lookup returns CDR1 MDHEN and CDR2 SYDVKM. CDR3 amino acids: CASSFPETAHNEQFF. The CDR3 DNA sequence: TGTGCCAGCAGTTTTCCTGAGACTGCCCACAATGAGCAGTTCTTC.

This clone has only one observation. The chain recombines TRBV7-2 with TRBJ1-4; D is perhaps TRBD1 (6 bases). Germline assignment: CDR1 SGHTA and CDR2 FQGNSA. The CDR3 length is 15 residues. V was shortened by 3 bases and J by 6 bases, with 14 bases between the two germline ends. CDR3 amino acids: CASSFNGRGHEKLFF. For the CDR3, the DNA is TGTGCCAGCAGCTTCAACGGCAGGGGACATGAAAAACTGTTTTTT.

The chain uses TRBV5-1 and TRBJ1-4; D not certain. V was trimmed by 4 bases and J by 0 bases, leaving 13 bases between them. Germline values: CDR1 SGHRS, CDR2 YFSETQ. The CDR3 contains 16 residues. This chain's CDR3 is CASSPGSGATNEKLFF. CDR3 nucleotide sequence: TGCGCCAGCAGCCCTGGATCCGGAGCAACTAATGAAAAACTGTTTTTT.

V gene TRBV5-1 combines with J gene TRBJ2-4, with 8 bases that match TRBD1. Germline V gene data show CDR1 as SGHRS and CDR2 as YFSETQ. Trimming removed 0 bases from V and 3 bases from J; junction bases left unmatched: 5. CDR3 length: 16 residues. This CDR3 is CASSLAGGSGKNIQYF. The CDR3 DNA sequence: TGCGCCAGCAGCTTGGCAGGGGGCAGTGGCAAAAACATTCAGTACTTC.

This clone was seen more than once but under ten times. The V call is TRBV2, the J call TRBJ2-7, with TRBD2 as a possible D gene (5 bases). Germline V lookup: CDR1 SNHLY, CDR2 FYNNEI. The V end was cut by 10 bases, the J end by 1 base, with 14 bases between. The CDR3 is made up of 13 amino acids. The DNA for the CDR3 is TGTGCCACCTCTCGGGAAGAATCCTACGAGCAGTACTTC. This translates into CATSREESYEQYF.

The chain combines TRBV11-2 with TRBJ2-1, with TRBD1 identical over 8 bases. Germline loops: CDR1 SGHAT, CDR2 FQNNGV. V lost 1 base, J lost 3 bases, and 2 bases stayed unmatched. The length of the CDR3 is 15 residues. CDR3 sequence: CASSLGDRSYNEQFF. In nucleotides, the CDR3 is TGTGCCAGCAGCTTAGGGGACAGGAGCTACAATGAGCAGTTCTTC.

The V and J genes are TRBV7-8 and TRBJ2-2, with TRBD2 as a possible D gene (5 bases). Germline V CDR1 and CDR2: SGHVS, FQNEAQ. V lost 5 bases, J lost 5 bases, and 12 bases lay in between. The CDR3 runs 14 residues. The CDR3 region is CASSPSRITGELFF. The CDR3 DNA is TGTGCCAGCAGCCCTAGCAGGATTACCGGGGAGCTGTTTTTT. The entire variable domain, with the rest obtained from reference TRBV7-8 and TRBJ2-2, is as follows: GAGVSQSPRYKVAKRGQDVALRCDPISGHVSLFWYQQALGQGPEFLTYFQNEAQLDKSGLPSDRFFAERPEGSVSTLKIQRTQQEDSAVYLCASSPSRITGELFFGEGSRLTVL.

Remarks on this clone: Other DNA sequences within the sample encode an identical CDR3. This chain joins TRBV11-1 and TRBJ1-1; 7 nucleotides align to TRBD1. V was pared by 3 bases and J by 2 bases, with 6 bases of the junction left unmatched. CDR1 SGHAT and CDR2 FQDESV come from the germline V gene (reference sequence). The CDR3 loop spans 15 amino acids. In DNA, the CDR3 is TGTGCCAGCAGCTTCGGAAAGGGGGCAAACACTGAAGCTTTCTTT. It specifies CASSFGKGANTEAFF.

V usage is TRBV4-1 and J usage is TRBJ2-5; TRBD2 aligns across 9 bases. Germline loops: CDR1 MGHRA, CDR2 YSYEKL. The CDR3 sequence is 15 residues long. Trimming cost V 3 bases and J 4 bases; bases outside gene matches: 6. The CDR3 bases are TGCGCCAGCAGCCAGACTAGCGGAGGTGGAGAGACCCAGTACTTC. Translating gives CASSQTSGGGETQYF.

DNA of the CDR3: TGTGCCAGCTCACAGGGGCTAGACCGTGACTACACCTTC. It codes for CASSQGLDRDYTF. The genes are TRBV7-9 and TRBJ1-2; 7 bases line up with TRBD1. Germline V gene lookup returns CDR1 SEHNR and CDR2 FQNEAQ (reference sequence). V trimming: 8 bases; J trimming: 10 bases; junction bases outside the gene matches: 13. The CDR3 runs to 13 residues.